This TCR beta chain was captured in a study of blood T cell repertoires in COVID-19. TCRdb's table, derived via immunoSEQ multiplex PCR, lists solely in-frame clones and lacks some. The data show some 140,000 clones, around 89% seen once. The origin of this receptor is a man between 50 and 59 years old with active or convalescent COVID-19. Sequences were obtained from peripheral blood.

The DNA of the CDR3 is TGTGCCAGCAGCCCCGACAGGGGGCTTAACTACGAGCAGTACTTC. As protein: CASSPDRGLNYEQYF. The V and J genes are TRBV7-2 and TRBJ2-7, with 10 bases aligning to TRBD1. V lost 5 bases to trimming and J lost 3 bases; unmatched junction nucleotides: 7. The CDR3 is 15 amino acids. The V gene's germline CDR1 is SGHTA and CDR2 FQGNSA.